This TCR beta chain was recovered during a study of vaccination and CD4 T cells after COVID-19. Study details: As a positive control, some control cultures were given a CEFX pool, while others were given an HIV-1 Nef pool or no peptide.

V shed 4 bases and J 5 bases; nucleotides not matched to a gene: 11. Germline CDR1 and CDR2: SGHRS and YFSETQ. This CDR3 contains 15 residues. This clonotype was observed once. The antigen remains undetermined. Sequenced with the Oncomine TCR Beta short-read assay was DNA taken from cultured CD4+ T cells. Genomic DNA was extracted from cultured CD4+ T cells. One entry per CDR3 protein, called by TCRdb with MiXCR from the PCR reads. The repertoire includes roughly 14,000 distinct CDR3 sequences, 50% of them detected once, and roughly 26% sits in the top ten. As for treatment: approximately nine-day PBMC culture with coronavirus spike peptide pools or control peptides (ViraFEST assay). ViraFEST grew antigen-specific T cells using peptide pools, then sequenced TCRs.

The source material was cultured CD4+ T cells from blood, sampled after SARS-CoV-2 vaccination. The chain carries TRBV5-1 and TRBJ1-2, with 7 nucleotides matching TRBD1. This sequence originates from a human donor with COVID-19. CDR3 loop: CASSALTGSVYGYTF. CDR3 DNA sequence: TGCGCCAGCAGCGCTCTGACAGGGAGCGTATATGGCTACACCTTC.